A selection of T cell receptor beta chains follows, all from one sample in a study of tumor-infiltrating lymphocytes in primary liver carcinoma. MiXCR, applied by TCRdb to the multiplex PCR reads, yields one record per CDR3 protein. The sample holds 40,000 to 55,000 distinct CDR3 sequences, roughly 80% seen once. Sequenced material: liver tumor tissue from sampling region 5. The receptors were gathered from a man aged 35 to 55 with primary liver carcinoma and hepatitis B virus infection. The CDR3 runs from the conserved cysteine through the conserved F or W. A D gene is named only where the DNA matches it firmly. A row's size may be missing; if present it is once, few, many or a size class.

TGCAGTGCGACAAACGCGGGAGGCGTCGGGGATGAGCGGTTCTTC | CSATNAGGVGDERFF | . | TRBD2 | TRBJ2-1 | TRBV20-1
TGCGCCAGCAGCTTGGGGGTGTTCCCATATACGCAGTATTTT | CASSLGVFPYTQYF | . | . | TRBJ2-3 | TRBV5-1
TGTGCCAGCCAGGTCGACAGTTACGAGCAGTACTTC | CASQVDSYEQYF | . | . | TRBJ2-7 | TRBV14
TGTGCCAGCAGCCCTAGTGGGGACCGAGCAGATACGCAGTATTTT | CASSPSGDRADTQYF | . | . | TRBJ2-3 | TRBV3-1
TGTGCCAGCAGTTATTCTCCCGGACAGGCGTACACAGATACGCAGTATTTT | CASSYSPGQAYTDTQYF | medium-sized | TRBD1 | TRBJ2-3 | TRBV6-6
TGTGCCAGCAGCTTAGGTTCGCCGGGCGCTGGAAACACCATATATTTT | CASSLGSPGAGNTIYF | many | . | TRBJ1-3 | TRBV7-3
TGTGCCAGCAGGTCCGGGATAGGACGAAACTATGGCTACACCTTC | CASRSGIGRNYGYTF | . | . | TRBJ1-2 | TRBV28
TGCGCCAGCATTTTTTACACAGGGGAGCTGTTTTTT | CASIFYTGELFF | . | . | TRBJ2-2 | TRBV5-1
TGTGCCAGCAGTTTTTCGGGACTGGGGGCGAACACCGGGGAGCTGTTTTTT | CASSFSGLGANTGELFF | many | . | TRBJ2-2 | TRBV28
TGCGCCAGCAGTCTGCACCCAGGGGACGATAAAATGTTTTTT | CASSLHPGDDKMFF | once | . | TRBJ1-4 | TRBV5-1
TGTGCCAGCAGTTTACGGGACAGGGGAGGGGAGCAGTACTTC | CASSLRDRGGEQYF | few | TRBD1 | TRBJ2-7 | TRBV27
TGTGCCAGCAGCTTAGGGAGCAGGGACGGCATTTGGAACACTGAAGCTTTCTTT | CASSLGSRDGIWNTEAFF | once | . | TRBJ1-1 | TRBV7-6
TGTGCCAGCAGCTCCCTGGGGTGGGGAGGGAGATACGCAGTATTT | CASSSLGWGGRYAVF | once | TRBD2 | TRBJ2-3 | TRBV7-3
TGCAGCGTTCGGACCAGCGCGGCCAACACCGGGGAGCTGTTTTTT | CSVRTSAANTGELFF | . | . | TRBJ2-2 | TRBV29-1
TGTGCCAGCAGCCCTCCGACAGTGATCCCCCTGCAGTATTTC | CASSPPTVIPLQYF | . | . | TRBJ2-3 | TRBV5-5
TGTGCCAGCAGCCCGACTCAATACAATGAGCAGTTCTTC | CASSPTQYNEQFF | once | . | TRBJ2-1 | TRBV5-4
TGTGCCAGCTTAGGCTTGAACACTGAAGCTTTCTTT | CASLGLNTEAFF | . | . | TRBJ1-1 | TRBV11-2